Listed below are T cell receptor beta chains from one sample, sequenced in a study of T cell repertoires in cytomegalovirus infection. MiXCR, run by TCRdb on the reads, gives a single entry per CDR3 protein. The sample has approximately 1,000,000 distinct CDR3 sequences, roughly 31% seen once. Their antigens are not known. The sequencing used cultured CD8+ T cells from PBMCs, collected from culture after CMV antigen stimulation. Receptors were obtained from a human donor in good health (CMV status not recorded). Some clones in this sample may be carry-over from other donors' samples. The CDR3 runs from the conserved cysteine through the conserved F or W. Fields, in order: J gene, V gene, clone size, D gene, CDR3 protein, CDR3 DNA. A D gene is named only where the DNA matches it firmly. Size is stated for part of the rows, as once, few or many counts, or as a class when the clone is expanded.

J gene: TRBJ1-6; V gene: TRBV5-4; clone size: .; D gene: .; CDR3 protein: CASRLEGSPLHF; CDR3 DNA: TGTGCCAGCAGGTTAGAGGGCTCACCCCTCCACTTT
J gene: TRBJ2-1; V gene: TRBV2; clone size: .; D gene: TRBD2; CDR3 protein: CASRPLSGGRYNEQFF; CDR3 DNA: TGTGCCAGCAGACCACTTAGCGGGGGTCGCTACAATGAGCAGTTCTTC
J gene: TRBJ2-1; V gene: TRBV12-3/TRBV12-4; clone size: few; D gene: .; CDR3 protein: CASSTPQVPGEQFF; CDR3 DNA: TGTGCCAGCAGCACCCCACAGGTCCCCGGTGAGCAGTTCTTC
J gene: TRBJ1-1; V gene: TRBV6-2/TRBV6-3; clone size: .; D gene: .; CDR3 protein: CASKDFMNTEAFF; CDR3 DNA: TGTGCCAGCAAGGACTTTATGAACACTGAAGCTTTCTTT
J gene: TRBJ2-1; V gene: TRBV7-2; clone size: many; D gene: .; CDR3 protein: CASSLAPSREQFF; CDR3 DNA: TGTGCCAGCAGCTTAGCCCCCTCAAGGGAGCAGTTCTTC
J gene: TRBJ2-7; V gene: TRBV10-3; clone size: .; D gene: TRBD1; CDR3 protein: CAIKTGISPAYEQYF; CDR3 DNA: TGTGCCATCAAGACAGGGATCTCCCCAGCCTACGAGCAGTACTTC
J gene: TRBJ2-3; V gene: TRBV7-2; clone size: few; D gene: .; CDR3 protein: CASSPSLDYSGTQYF; CDR3 DNA: TGTGCCAGCAGCCCTAGCCTAGATTATTCGGGTACGCAGTATTTT
J gene: TRBJ2-7; V gene: TRBV27; clone size: .; D gene: .; CDR3 protein: CASSPSPVLTSSRSDEQYF; CDR3 DNA: TGTGCCAGCAGTCCATCCCCCGTCCTAACCTCCTCGCGATCGGACGAGCAGTACTTC
J gene: TRBJ2-7; V gene: TRBV7-8; clone size: many; D gene: .; CDR3 protein: CASSLRRDPYYEQYF; CDR3 DNA: TGTGCCAGCAGCTTAAGAAGAGACCCTTACTACGAGCAGTACTTC
J gene: TRBJ1-1; V gene: TRBV4-2; clone size: .; D gene: .; CDR3 protein: CASSQRPGADTEAFF; CDR3 DNA: TGTGCCAGCAGCCAGCGACCCGGGGCGGATACTGAAGCTTTCTTT
J gene: TRBJ1-1; V gene: TRBV7-9; clone size: few; D gene: .; CDR3 protein: CASSRGHSAFTEAFF; CDR3 DNA: TGTGCCAGCAGCCGCGGACATTCCGCCTTTACTGAAGCTTTCTTT
J gene: TRBJ1-1; V gene: TRBV14; clone size: .; D gene: .; CDR3 protein: CASSQEPDGKLEAFF; CDR3 DNA: TGTGCCAGCAGCCAAGAACCGGACGGGAAGCTGGAAGCTTTCTTT
J gene: TRBJ2-1; V gene: TRBV7-8; clone size: .; D gene: TRBD2; CDR3 protein: CASSPPGLAVHEQFF; CDR3 DNA: TGTGCCAGCAGCCCGCCGGGACTAGCGGTGCATGAGCAGTTCTTC
J gene: TRBJ1-1; V gene: TRBV7-4; clone size: .; D gene: TRBD1; CDR3 protein: CASSLALRQGDVEAFF; CDR3 DNA: TGTGCCAGCAGCTTAGCGCTACGGCAGGGGGACGTTGAAGCTTTCTTT
J gene: TRBJ2-7; V gene: TRBV15; clone size: .; D gene: TRBD2; CDR3 protein: CATSVAGASLEQYF; CDR3 DNA: TGTGCCACCAGCGTAGCGGGGGCAAGTCTCGAGCAGTACTTC
J gene: TRBJ1-5; V gene: TRBV9; clone size: few; D gene: .; CDR3 protein: CASSDRTDNQPQHF; CDR3 DNA: TGTGCCAGCAGTGACAGGACGGACAATCAGCCCCAGCATTTT
J gene: TRBJ1-2; V gene: TRBV7-6; clone size: .; D gene: TRBD1; CDR3 protein: CASSSETGKDYGYTF; CDR3 DNA: TGTGCCAGCAGCTCAGAGACAGGGAAGGACTATGGCTACACCTTC
J gene: TRBJ2-2; V gene: TRBV5-6; clone size: once; D gene: .; CDR3 protein: CASSSLIDTGELFF; CDR3 DNA: TGTGCCAGCAGCTCGCTGATAGACACCGGGGAGCTGTTTTTT